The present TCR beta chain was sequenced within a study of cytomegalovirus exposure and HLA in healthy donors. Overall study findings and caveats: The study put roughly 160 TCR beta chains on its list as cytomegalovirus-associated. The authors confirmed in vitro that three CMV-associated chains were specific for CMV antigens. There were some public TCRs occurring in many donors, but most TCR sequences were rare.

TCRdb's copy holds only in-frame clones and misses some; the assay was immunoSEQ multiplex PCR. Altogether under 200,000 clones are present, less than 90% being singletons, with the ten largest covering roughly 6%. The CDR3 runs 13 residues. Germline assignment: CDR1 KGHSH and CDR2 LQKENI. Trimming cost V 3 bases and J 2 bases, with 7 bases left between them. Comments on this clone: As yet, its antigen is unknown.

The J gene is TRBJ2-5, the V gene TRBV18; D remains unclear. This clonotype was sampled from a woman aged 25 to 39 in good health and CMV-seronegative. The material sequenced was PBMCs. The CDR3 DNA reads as TGTGCCAGCTCACCCGGGCAGCAAGAGACCCAGTACTTC. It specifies CASSPGQQETQYF.